This TCR beta chain was retrieved from a study of human T cells and chemical hapten exposure (dated by TCRdb to the early 2020s). The study in broad terms: For sensitization, 2% DPC in acetone was applied to a 2 cm by 2 cm area of upper inner arm skin. Throughout the study period of around 24 weeks, patients also received therapeutic DPC doses to the scalp every week. Patch testing was performed on the upper back with Finn chambers containing 0.01% DPC, and the patch tests were scored after 6 days according to International Contact Dermatitis Research Group standards. Most of the patients in the cohort were female, and the cohort covered alopecia areata with under or over 50% scalp involvement, alopecia totalis and alopecia universalis. Libraries were pooled for sequencing, and per-sample TCR yields varied mainly because of small differences in library volumes within the pool. This study followed changes in the peripheral blood TCR repertoire in vivo during primary and secondary sensitization of alopecia patients to the hapten diphenylcyclopropenone (DPC). Patient blood was sampled pre-sensitization (week 0) and at 2, 6 and about 24 weeks after DPC sensitization. Twenty-nine alopecia patients gave blood for TCR sequencing at one to four time points (pre-sensitization, 2, 6 and 24 weeks).

Concerning this clonotype: Its binding antigen is unknown. Per-nucleotide qualities are absent, and no much larger clonotype sits a single base away.

The sample's time point label, in plain terms: patch test 1, 2 weeks after DPC sensitization. In the paper's terms, the treatment or condition label means: therapeutic diphenylcyclopropenone sensitization with weekly scalp DPC. At every patch-test visit, the blood draw took place before the patch test was put on. To be eligible, patients had to be aged 18 to 70, diagnosed with alopecia and judged suitable for DPC therapy, while pregnant patients were excluded. Total RNA was extracted from unfractionated whole blood collected in Tempus Blood RNA tubes. Study-wide findings and limitations: After repeated subsampling, the strength of the expansion versus patch-test correlation and the threshold at which it became significant changed. Because every patient had alopecia, a presumed autoimmune disease, the patients' immune response might differ from that of healthy individuals. The number of PT1 expanded TCRs positively correlated with patch test score, significant at thresholds 8, 16 and 32 but not 4. No change with DPC sensitization was found in the number of TCRs above 1 in 1000 frequency, and no evidence of global repertoire structure alterations was found. Expanded TCRs formed significantly more large CDR3 similarity clusters than pre-sensitization or healthy control sets, consistent with antigen-driven responses.

Libraries came from RACE. Sequencing instrument: NextSeq 500. During library preparation, unique molecular identifiers were attached to individual cDNA molecules so that TCRs could be counted in a quantitative, reproducible way. For every blood RNA sample, sequencing covered both the TCR alpha and TCR beta chains. The published analysis was carried out like this. The median number of TCRs per sample was 90,000 to 100,000, ranging from roughly 23,224 to 690,600. V, J and CDR3 annotation of the TCR reads was carried out using the Decombinator software suite. To make PS versus PT1 abundance plots, every sample was subsampled to the same number of TCRs (28,000). Expanded TCRs were defined as absent before sensitization and observed at least eight times at the 2-week time point. The public reads were reprocessed in TCRdb via fastp at Q25 and MiXCR, keeping in-frame beta chains. Entries that share a CDR3 protein sequence are merged under the most common genes and DNA. TCRdb's processing, not the authors', yielded these V and J calls. A total of roughly 70,000 distinct CDR3 sequences appear in this sample, around 30% of them only once. The ten most abundant clones make up roughly 10% of the sample.

V is pruned by 4 bases and J by 5 bases, leaving 3 bases of the junction without a gene match. CDR1 and CDR2 are read off the germline V gene as SGHRS and YFSETQ. The CDR3 goes from the cysteine to the phenylalanine over 12 residues. Solely the CDR3 DNA is kept, with 36 bases framed from the first base. The receptor chain draws on TRBV5-1 and TRBJ2-7, with 7 middle bases fitting TRBD1. The sample here was whole blood, taken in connection with sensitization to the hapten diphenylcyclopropenone (DPC). The sequence came from a man aged 35 to 55 with alopecia areata. Some clones in this sample may be carry-over from other donors' samples. The CDR3 region reads CASSGTGDEQYF. In nucleotide form, the sequence is TGCGCCAGCAGCGGAACAGGGGACGAGCAGTACTTC.